This T cell receptor (beta chain) was found in a study of Graves' ophthalmopathy and Graves' hyperthyroidism. The germline gives CDR1 MNHNS, CDR2 SASEGT. The CDR3 is 16 amino acids. Trimming removed 5 bases from V and 5 bases from J, with 21 bases in between. Scientists amplified the TCR beta CDR3 regions from RNA transcripts. HTBI primers were used in a first-round RT-PCR, which preceded a second-round multiplex PCR. TCRdb used MiXCR to reprocess the multiplex PCR reads, holding one entry per CDR3 protein. The sample lists some 400,000 distinct CDR3 sequences, around 16% seen once, with about 1.4% in the top ten. Uncontrolled infections, pregnancy, lactation or other autoimmune diseases led to patient exclusion. Ten or more counts support this clonotype.

Sequencing was done on a sample of peripheral blood. This sequence originates from a woman younger than 35 with Graves' ophthalmopathy. J is TRBJ1-1 and V is TRBV6-1; D gene ambiguous. The CDR3 spells CASSKPLGVGGTEAFF. Here the CDR3 DNA reads TGTGCCAGCAGTAAACCCCTGGGTGTCGGTGGGACTGAAGCTTTCTTT.